This passage covers 3 T cell receptor beta chains from one sample sequenced in a study of blood T cell repertoires in COVID-19. Only in-frame clones appear in the TCRdb table, and some are missing; sequencing was by immunoSEQ multiplex PCR. The data contain around 100,000 clones, about 81% of them singletons. The sequencing input was peripheral blood. The receptors were sampled from a man in his sixties or seventies with acute or convalescent COVID-19.

Here the CDR3 reads CATSDRLTDRGANVLTF. The CDR3 DNA reads TGTGCCACCAGTGACCGCCTTACAGACCGGGGGGCCAACGTCCTGACTTTC. The chain carries TRBV24-1 and TRBJ2-6; D not certain. V was pared by 4 bases and J by 4 bases, with 16 bases between. Germline V gives CDR1 KGHDR, CDR2 SFDVKD. This CDR3 is 17 amino acids long.

V usage is TRBV28 and J usage is TRBJ1-1, with a possible D match to TRBD1 (6 bases). The V end was cut by 6 bases, the J end by 10 bases, with 15 bases between. This CDR3 region has 12 residues. Germline V gene data show CDR1 as MDHEN and CDR2 as SYDVKM. CDR3 in DNA: TGTGCCAGCAGATATACAGGGAGAGGAGCTTTCTTT. This sequence encodes CASRYTGRGAFF.

V gene TRBV9 combines with J gene TRBJ1-3, with 7 bases that match TRBD1. After removal of 0 bases from V and 0 bases from J, the junction contained 6 bases not matched to a gene. Germline V lookup: CDR1 SGDLS, CDR2 YYNGEE. This CDR3 has 17 amino acids. The CDR3, as DNA: TGTGCCAGCAGCGTAGGCCAACAGGGGAGCTCTGGAAACACCATATATTTT. It codes for CASSVGQQGSSGNTIYF.